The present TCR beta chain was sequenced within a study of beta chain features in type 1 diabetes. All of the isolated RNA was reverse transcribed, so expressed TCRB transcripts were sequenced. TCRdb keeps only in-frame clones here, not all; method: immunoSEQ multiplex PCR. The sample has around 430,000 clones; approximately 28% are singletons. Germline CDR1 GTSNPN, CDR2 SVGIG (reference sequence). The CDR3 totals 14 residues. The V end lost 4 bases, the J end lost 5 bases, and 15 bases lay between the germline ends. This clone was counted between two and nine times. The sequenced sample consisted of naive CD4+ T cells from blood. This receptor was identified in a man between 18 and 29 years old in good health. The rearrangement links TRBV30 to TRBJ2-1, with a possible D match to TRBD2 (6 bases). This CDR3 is CAWTLDWRDNEQFF. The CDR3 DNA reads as TGTGCCTGGACCCTAGACTGGAGGGACAATGAGCAGTTCTTC.